This paragraph reports one TCR beta chain. V was clipped by 5 bases and J by 5 bases, with 13 bases between them. The CDR3 length is 13 residues. CDR1 and CDR2 from the germline V gene are SGHNT and YENEEA. This record comes from a study of blood T cell repertoires in COVID-19. Overall study context: Samples taken during acute and convalescent COVID-19 were collected in the United States, Italy and Spain. In each case, the material was cDNA or gDNA derived from T cells, B-cell-depleted T cells, or PBMCs.

Original data processing: The authors estimated nucleated cell counts from reference gene primer amplification. This table comes from immunoSEQ multiplex PCR, and its TCRdb copy is limited to in-frame clones, with some not included. The DNA was the basis for D and trimming; V, J and clone size are from that table. Among about 89,000 clones, less than 85% were seen once, and the ten largest hold 19%. The sequence was obtained from a woman of 80 years or more with acute or convalescent COVID-19. Material for sequencing was peripheral blood. This chain uses TRBV11-3 with TRBJ2-7, with a tentative D call TRBD1 (6 bases). This CDR3 is CASSLQGVHEQYF. CDR3 DNA: TGTGCCAGCAGCCTACAGGGCGTACACGAGCAGTACTTC.